This T cell receptor beta chain was found in a study of T cells in Graves' hyperthyroidism and ophthalmopathy. This clonotype occurred many times. J was trimmed by 0 bases and V by 7 bases; bases with no gene match: 5. The CDR3 has 15 amino acids. Germline loops: CDR1 SGHTA, CDR2 FQGNSA. RNA transcripts were the template for amplifying TCR beta CDR3 regions. An initial round of RT-PCR targeting the TCR CDR3 relied on the HTBI primer set. MiXCR, applied by TCRdb to the multiplex PCR reads, yields one record per CDR3 protein. Among 400,000 to 500,000 distinct CDR3 sequences listed, under 15% were seen once.

The gene calls are TRBV7-2 and TRBJ2-7; 11 bases map to TRBD1. This sequence was found in a man between 18 and 29 years old with Graves' ophthalmopathy. The specimen was blood. The CDR3 here is CASNPGTGGSYEQYF. The CDR3 DNA follows: TGTGCCAGCAACCCCGGGACAGGGGGCTCCTACGAGCAGTACTTC.